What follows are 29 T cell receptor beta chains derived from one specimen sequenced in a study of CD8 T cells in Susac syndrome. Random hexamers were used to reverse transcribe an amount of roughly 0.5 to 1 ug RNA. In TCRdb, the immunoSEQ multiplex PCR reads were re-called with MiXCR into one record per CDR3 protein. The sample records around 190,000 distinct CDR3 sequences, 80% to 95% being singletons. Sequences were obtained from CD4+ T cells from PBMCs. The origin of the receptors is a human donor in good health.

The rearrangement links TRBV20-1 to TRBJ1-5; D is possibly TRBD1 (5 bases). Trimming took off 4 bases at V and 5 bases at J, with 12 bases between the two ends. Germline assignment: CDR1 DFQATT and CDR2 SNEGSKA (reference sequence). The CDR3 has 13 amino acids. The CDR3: CSATRTPYQPQHF. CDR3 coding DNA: TGCAGTGCTACAAGGACACCTTATCAGCCCCAGCATTTT.

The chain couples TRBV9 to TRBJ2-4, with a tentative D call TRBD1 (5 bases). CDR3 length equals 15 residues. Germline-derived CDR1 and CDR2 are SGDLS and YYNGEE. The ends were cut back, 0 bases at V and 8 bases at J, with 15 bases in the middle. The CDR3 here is CASSVVPQGSDIQYF. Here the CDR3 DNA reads TGTGCCAGCAGCGTAGTCCCGCAGGGCTCAGACATTCAGTACTTC.

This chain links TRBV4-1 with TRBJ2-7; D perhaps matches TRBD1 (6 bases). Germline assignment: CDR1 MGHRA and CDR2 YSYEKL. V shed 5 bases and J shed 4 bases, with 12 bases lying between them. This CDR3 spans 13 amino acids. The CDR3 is CASSAQGRYEQYF. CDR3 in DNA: TGCGCCAGCAGCGCACAGGGAAGGTACGAGCAGTACTTC.

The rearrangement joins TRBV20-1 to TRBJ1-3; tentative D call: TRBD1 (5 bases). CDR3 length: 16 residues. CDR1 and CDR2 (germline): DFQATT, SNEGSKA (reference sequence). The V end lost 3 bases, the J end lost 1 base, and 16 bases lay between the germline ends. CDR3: CSARAGLSNSGNTIYF. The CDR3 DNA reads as TGCAGTGCTAGGGCGGGGCTTTCTAATTCTGGAAACACCATATATTTT.

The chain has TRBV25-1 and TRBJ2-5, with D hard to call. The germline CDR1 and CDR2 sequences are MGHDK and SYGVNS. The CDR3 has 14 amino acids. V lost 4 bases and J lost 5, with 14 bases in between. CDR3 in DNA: TGTGCCAGCAGTGTAAGGGCAGTCAGGGAGACCCAGTACTTC. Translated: CASSVRAVRETQYF. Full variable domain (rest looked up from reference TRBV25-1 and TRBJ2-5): EADIYQTPRYLVIGTGKKITLECSQTMGHDKMYWYQQDPGMELHLIHYSYGVNSTEKGDLSSESTVSRIRTEHFPLTLESARPSHTSQYLCASSVRAVRETQYFGPGTRLLVL.

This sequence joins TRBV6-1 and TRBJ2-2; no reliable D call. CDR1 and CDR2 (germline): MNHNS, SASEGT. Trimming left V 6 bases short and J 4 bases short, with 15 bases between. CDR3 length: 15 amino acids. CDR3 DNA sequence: TGTGCCAGCAGGGATGGGCCCCCTCTCACCGGGGAGCTGTTTTTT. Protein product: CASRDGPPLTGELFF.

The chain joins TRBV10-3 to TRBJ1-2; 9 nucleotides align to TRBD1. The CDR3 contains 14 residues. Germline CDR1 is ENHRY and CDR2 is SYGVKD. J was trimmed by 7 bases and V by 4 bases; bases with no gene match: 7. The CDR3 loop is CAISVEQGAGGYTF. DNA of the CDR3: TGTGCCATCAGTGTGGAACAGGGGGCCGGTGGCTACACCTTC.

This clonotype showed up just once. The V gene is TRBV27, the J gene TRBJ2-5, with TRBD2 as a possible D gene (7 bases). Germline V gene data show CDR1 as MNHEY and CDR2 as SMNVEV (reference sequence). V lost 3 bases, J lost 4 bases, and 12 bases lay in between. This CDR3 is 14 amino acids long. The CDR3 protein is CASSFAGEGETQYF. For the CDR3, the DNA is TGTGCCAGCAGTTTTGCAGGGGAGGGAGAGACCCAGTACTTC.

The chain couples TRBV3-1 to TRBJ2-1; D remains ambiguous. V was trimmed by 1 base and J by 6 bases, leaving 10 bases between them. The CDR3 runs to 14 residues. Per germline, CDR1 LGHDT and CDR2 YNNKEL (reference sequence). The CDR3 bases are TGTGCCAGCAGCCAAGGTACTACCAGCAATGAGCAGTTCTTC. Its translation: CASSQGTTSNEQFF.

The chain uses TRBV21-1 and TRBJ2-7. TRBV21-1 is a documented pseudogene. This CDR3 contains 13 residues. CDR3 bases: TGTGCCAGCACACAAACTAGGGCCCACGAGCAGTACTTC. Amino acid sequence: CASTQTRAHEQYF.

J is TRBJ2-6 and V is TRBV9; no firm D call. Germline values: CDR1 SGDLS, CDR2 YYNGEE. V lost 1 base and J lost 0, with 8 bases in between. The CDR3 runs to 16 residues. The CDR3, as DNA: TGTGCCAGCAGCGTACAGGAACCCTCTGGGGCCAACGTCCTGACTTTC. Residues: CASSVQEPSGANVLTF.

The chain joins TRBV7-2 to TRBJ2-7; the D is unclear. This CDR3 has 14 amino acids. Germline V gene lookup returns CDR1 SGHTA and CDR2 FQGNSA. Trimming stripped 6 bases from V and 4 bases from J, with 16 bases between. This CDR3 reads CASSPPGNGYEQYF. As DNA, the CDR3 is TGTGCCAGCAGTCCCCCGGGCAACGGGTACGAGCAGTACTTC.

The CDR3 nucleotides are TGTGCCAGTCACTCGGGCAGACAGAACACTGAAGCTTTCTTT. This sequence encodes CASHSGRQNTEAFF. J is TRBJ1-1 and V is TRBV7-9; D uncertain. V was shortened by 9 bases and J by 1 base, with 15 bases between the two germline ends. The CDR3 is 14 amino acids. The V gene's germline CDR1 is SEHNR and CDR2 FQNEAQ (reference sequence). The full variable domain, completed using reference TRBV7-9 and TRBJ1-1, is DTGVSQNPRHKITKRGQNVTFRCDPISEHNRLYWYRQTLGQGPEFLTYFQNEAQLEKSRLLSDRFSAERPKGSFSTLEIQRTEQGDSAMYLCASHSGRQNTEAFFGQGTRLTVV.

DNA for the CDR3: TGCAGCGTTGATATAGCGGGGGGATCCTACAATGAGCAGTTCTTC. This sequence encodes CSVDIAGGSYNEQFF. This chain uses TRBV29-1 with TRBJ2-1; 10 nucleotides line up with TRBD2. Trimming cost V 3 bases and J 1 base; bases outside gene matches: 3. Germline V CDR1 and CDR2: SQVTM, ANQGSEA. CDR3 length equals 15 residues.

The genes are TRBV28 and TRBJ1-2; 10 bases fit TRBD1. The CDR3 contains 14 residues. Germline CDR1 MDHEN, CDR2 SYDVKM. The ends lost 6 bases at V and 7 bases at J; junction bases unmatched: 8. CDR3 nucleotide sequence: TGTGCCAGCAGGAGGACAGGGGGGGAAAGTGGCTACACCTTC. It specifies CASRRTGGESGYTF.

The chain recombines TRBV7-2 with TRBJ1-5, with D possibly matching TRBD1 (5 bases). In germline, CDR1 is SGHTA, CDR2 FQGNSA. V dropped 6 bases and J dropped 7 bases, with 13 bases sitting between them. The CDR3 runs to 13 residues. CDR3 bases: TGTGCCAGCAGAGTCGGGGCAAGCCAGCCCCAGCATTTT. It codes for CASRVGASQPQHF.

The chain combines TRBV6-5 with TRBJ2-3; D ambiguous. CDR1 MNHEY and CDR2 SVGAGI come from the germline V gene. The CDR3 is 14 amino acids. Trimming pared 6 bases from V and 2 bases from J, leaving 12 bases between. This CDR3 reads CASRASLLTDTQYF. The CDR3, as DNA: TGTGCCAGCAGGGCGTCCCTTCTCACAGATACGCAGTATTTT.

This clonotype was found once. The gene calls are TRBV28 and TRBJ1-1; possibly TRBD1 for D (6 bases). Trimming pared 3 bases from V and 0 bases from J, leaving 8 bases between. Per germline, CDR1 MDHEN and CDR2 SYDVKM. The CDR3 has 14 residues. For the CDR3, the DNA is TGTGCCAGCAGTTTCAGGGACATGAACACTGAAGCTTTCTTT. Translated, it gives CASSFRDMNTEAFF.

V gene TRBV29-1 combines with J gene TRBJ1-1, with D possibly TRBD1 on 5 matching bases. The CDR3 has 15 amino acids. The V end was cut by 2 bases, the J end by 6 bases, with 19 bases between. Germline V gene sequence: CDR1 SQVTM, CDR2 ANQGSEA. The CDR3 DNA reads TGCAGCGTTGAATGGAACAGGCACTCGGGGGCTGAAGCTTTCTTT. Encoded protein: CSVEWNRHSGAEAFF.

The DNA for the CDR3 is TGTGCCAGCAGCCGGGGGGACAGGGGTCAGCCCCAGCATTTT. Translating gives CASSRGDRGQPQHF. The genes are TRBV7-2 and TRBJ1-5; the match to TRBD1 covers 10 bases. The length of the CDR3 is 14 residues. Germline V CDR1 and CDR2: SGHTA, FQGNSA. With 5 bases clipped from V and 6 bases from J, the junction kept 4 bases outside the gene matches.

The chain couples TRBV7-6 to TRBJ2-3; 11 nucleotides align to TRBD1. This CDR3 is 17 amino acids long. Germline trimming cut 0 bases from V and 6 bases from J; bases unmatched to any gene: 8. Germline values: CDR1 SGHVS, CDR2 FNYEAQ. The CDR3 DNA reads TGTGCCAGCAGCTTAGCCCACGGACAGGGGGCCCCGGATACGCAGTATTTT. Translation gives CASSLAHGQGAPDTQYF.

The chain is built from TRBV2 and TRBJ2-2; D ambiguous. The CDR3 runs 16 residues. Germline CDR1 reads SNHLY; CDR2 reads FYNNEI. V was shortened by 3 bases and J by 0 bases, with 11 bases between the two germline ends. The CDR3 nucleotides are TGTGCCAGCAGTGACCGAAGGCTCTCGAACACCGGGGAGCTGTTTTTT. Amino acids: CASSDRRLSNTGELFF.

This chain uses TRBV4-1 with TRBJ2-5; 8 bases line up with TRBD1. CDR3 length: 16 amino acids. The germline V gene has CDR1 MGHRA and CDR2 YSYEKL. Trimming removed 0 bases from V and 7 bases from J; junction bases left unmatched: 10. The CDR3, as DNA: TGCGCCAGCAGCCAAGATGGGACAGGTGGAGTGTTGACCCAGTACTTC. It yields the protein CASSQDGTGGVLTQYF.

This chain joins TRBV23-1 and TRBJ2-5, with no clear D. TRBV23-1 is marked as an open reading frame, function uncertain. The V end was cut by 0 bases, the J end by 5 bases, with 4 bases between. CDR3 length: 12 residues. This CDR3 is CASSQSLETQYF. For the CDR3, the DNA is TGCGCCAGCAGTCAATCTTTGGAGACCCAGTACTTC.

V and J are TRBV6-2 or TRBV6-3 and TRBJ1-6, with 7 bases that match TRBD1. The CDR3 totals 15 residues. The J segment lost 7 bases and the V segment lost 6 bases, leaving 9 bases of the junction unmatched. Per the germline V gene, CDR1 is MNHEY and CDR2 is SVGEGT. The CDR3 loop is CASSNSRDRNSPLHF. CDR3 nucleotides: TGTGCCAGCAGCAATTCCCGGGACAGAAATTCACCCCTCCACTTT.

CDR3 sequence reads: CASSLVPGGTYEQYF. The DNA of the CDR3 is TGTGCCAGCAGCTTAGTCCCCGGCGGAACCTACGAGCAGTACTTC. The J gene is TRBJ2-7, the V gene TRBV7-2; D uncertain. CDR1 SGHTA and CDR2 FQGNSA come from the germline V gene. Trimming shortened V by 1 base and J by 2 bases, and 12 bases separated the two germline ends. This CDR3 region has 15 residues. Supplemented by reference TRBV7-2 and TRBJ2-7, the full variable domain reads GAGVSQSPSNKVTEKGKDVELRCDPISGHTALYWYRQSLGQGLEFLIYFQGNSAPDKSGLPSDRFSAERTGGSVSTLTIQRTQQEDSAVYLCASSLVPGGTYEQYFGPGTRLTVT.

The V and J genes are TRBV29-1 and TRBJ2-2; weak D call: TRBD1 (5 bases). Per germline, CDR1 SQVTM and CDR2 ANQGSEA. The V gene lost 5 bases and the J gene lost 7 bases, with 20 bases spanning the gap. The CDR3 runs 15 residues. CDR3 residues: CSVKRDRRVNGELFF. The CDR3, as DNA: TGCAGCGTTAAGCGCGACAGACGGGTTAACGGGGAGCTGTTTTTT.

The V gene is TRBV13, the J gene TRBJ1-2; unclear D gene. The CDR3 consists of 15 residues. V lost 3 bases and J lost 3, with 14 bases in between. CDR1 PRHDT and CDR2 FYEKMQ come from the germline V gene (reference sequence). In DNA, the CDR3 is TGTGCCAGCAGCTTTAGACCGGGCCCCCACTATGGCTACACCTTC. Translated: CASSFRPGPHYGYTF.

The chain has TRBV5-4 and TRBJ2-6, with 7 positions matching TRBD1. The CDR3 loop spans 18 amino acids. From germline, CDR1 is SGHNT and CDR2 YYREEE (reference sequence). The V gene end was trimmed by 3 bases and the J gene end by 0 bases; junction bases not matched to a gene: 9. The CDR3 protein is CASSSGTALSSGANVLTF. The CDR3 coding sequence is TGTGCCAGCAGCTCGGGGACAGCCCTTAGCTCTGGGGCCAACGTCCTGACTTTC.